This TCR beta chain stems from a study of cytomegalovirus exposure and HLA in healthy donors. Findings of the study overall: One cluster of highly shared sequence variants probably arose as a sequencing artifact. Data from an earlier analysis indicated that most TCR beta V segments were productive either about 87% or about 30% of the time.

Only a few counts were recorded for this clone. Its antigen is not identified. The study ran its PCR with 60 Vbeta and 13 Jbeta primers. TCRdb keeps only in-frame clones here, not all; method: immunoSEQ multiplex PCR. The table shows over 250,000 clones, with around two thirds occurring only once. Germline CDR1 SEHNR, CDR2 FQNEAQ (reference sequence). V lost 3 bases, J lost 5 bases, and 4 bases stayed unmatched. The CDR3 length is 15 residues. The sequence came from a female donor in good health and CMV-seronegative. The sequenced sample was PBMCs. The rearrangement links TRBV7-9 to TRBJ2-2, with 9 nucleotides matching TRBD1. The CDR3 DNA reads TGTGCCAGCAGCTTGCGACAGGGGGGTACCGGGGAGCTGTTTTTT. Encoded protein: CASSLRQGGTGELFF.